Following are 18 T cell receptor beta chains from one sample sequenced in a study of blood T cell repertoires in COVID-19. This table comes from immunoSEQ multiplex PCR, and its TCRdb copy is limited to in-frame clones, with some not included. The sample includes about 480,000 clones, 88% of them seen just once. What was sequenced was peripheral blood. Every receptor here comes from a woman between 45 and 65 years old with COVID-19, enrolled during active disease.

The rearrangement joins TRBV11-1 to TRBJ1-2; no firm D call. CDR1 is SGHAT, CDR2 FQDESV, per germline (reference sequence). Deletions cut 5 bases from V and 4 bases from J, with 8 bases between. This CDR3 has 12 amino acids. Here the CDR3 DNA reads TGTGCCAGCAGCCAAGACTTCTATGGCTACACCTTC. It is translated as CASSQDFYGYTF.

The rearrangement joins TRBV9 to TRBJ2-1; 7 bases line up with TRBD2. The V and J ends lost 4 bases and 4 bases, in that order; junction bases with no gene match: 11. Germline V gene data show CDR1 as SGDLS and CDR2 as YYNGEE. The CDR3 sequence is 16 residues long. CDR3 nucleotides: TGTGCCAGCAGCCCCAGACTAAGCGGGGTATACAATGAGCAGTTCTTC. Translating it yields CASSPRLSGVYNEQFF.

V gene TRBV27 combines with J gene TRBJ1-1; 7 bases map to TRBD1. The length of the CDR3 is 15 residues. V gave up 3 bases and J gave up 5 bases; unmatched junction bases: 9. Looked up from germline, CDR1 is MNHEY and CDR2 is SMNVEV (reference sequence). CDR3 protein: CASSFSGQGGTEAFF. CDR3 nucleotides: TGTGCCAGCAGTTTTTCGGGGCAGGGGGGAACTGAAGCTTTCTTT.

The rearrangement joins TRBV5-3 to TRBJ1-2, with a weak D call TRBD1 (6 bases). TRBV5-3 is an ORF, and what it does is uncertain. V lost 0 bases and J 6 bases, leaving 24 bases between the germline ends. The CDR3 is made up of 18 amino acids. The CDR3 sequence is CARSLALFAAGESHGYTF. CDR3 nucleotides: TGTGCCAGAAGCTTGGCCCTGTTCGCGGCAGGGGAAAGCCATGGCTACACCTTC.

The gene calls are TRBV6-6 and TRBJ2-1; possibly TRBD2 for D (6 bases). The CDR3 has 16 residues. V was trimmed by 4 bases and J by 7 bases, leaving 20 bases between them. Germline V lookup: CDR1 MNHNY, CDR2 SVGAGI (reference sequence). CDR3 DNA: TGTGCCAGCAGTTCTCCGGGACTCCACGCCCCAAATGAGCAGTTCTTC. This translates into CASSSPGLHAPNEQFF.

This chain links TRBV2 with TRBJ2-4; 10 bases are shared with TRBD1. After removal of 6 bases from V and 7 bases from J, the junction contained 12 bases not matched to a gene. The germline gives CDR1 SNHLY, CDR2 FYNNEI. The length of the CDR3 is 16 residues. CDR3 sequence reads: CASSPRGRGQGNIQYF. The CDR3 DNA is TGTGCCAGCAGCCCACGGGGGCGGGGACAGGGGAACATTCAGTACTTC.

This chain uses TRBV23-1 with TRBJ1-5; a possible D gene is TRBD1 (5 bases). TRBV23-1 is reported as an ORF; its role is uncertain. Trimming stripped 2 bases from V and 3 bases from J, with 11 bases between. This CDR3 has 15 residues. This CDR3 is CASSQGPGYNQPQHF. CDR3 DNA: TGCGCCAGCAGTCAAGGGCCAGGGTACAATCAGCCCCAGCATTTT.

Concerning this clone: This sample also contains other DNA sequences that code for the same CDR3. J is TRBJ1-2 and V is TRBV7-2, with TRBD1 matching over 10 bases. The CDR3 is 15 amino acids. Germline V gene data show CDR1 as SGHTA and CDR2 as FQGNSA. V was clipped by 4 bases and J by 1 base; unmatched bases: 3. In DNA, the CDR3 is TGTGCCAGCAGCTCTTGGACAGGGGGTAACTATGGCTACACCTTC. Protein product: CASSSWTGGNYGYTF.

The CDR3 sequence is CASNRGNNEKLFF. The CDR3 DNA reads as TGCGCCAGCAATAGGGGGAATAATGAAAAACTGTTTTTT. The genes are TRBV10-2 and TRBJ1-4, with a weak D call TRBD1 (6 bases). Trimming cost V 7 bases and J 4 bases, with 10 bases left between them. CDR1 and CDR2 (germline): WSHSY, SAAADI. The CDR3 runs 13 residues.

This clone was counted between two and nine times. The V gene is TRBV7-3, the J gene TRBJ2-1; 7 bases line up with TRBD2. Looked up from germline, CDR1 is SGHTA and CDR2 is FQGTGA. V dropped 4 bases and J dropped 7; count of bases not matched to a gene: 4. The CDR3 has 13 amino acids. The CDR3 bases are TGTGCCAGCAGCTCGGGACTAAAAAATGAGCAGTTCTTC. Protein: CASSSGLKNEQFF. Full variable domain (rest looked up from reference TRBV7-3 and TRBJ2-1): GAGVSQTPSNKVTEKGKYVELRCDPISGHTALYWYRQSLGQGPEFLIYFQGTGAADDSGLPNDRFFAVRPEGSVSTLKIQRTERGDSAVYLCASSSGLKNEQFFGPGTRLTVL.

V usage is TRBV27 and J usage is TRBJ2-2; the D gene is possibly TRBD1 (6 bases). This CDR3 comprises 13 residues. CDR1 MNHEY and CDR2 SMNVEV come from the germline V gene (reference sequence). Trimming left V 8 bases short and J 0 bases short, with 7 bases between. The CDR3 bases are TGTGCCAGCCGGACAGCGAACACCGGGGAGCTGTTTTTT. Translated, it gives CASRTANTGELFF.

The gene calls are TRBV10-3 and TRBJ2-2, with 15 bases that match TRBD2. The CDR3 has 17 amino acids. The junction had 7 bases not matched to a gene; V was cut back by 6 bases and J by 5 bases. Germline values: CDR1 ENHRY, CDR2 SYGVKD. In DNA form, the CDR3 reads TGTGCCATCAGGGCGGGACTAGCGGGGGGCGTTACCGGGGAGCTGTTTTTT. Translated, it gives CAIRAGLAGGVTGELFF.

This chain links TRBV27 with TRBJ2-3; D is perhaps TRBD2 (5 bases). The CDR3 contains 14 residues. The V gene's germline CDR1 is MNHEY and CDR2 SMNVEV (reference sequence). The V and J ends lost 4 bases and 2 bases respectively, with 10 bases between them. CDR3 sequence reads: CASSSMGDTDTQYF. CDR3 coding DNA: TGTGCCAGCAGTTCTATGGGAGACACAGATACGCAGTATTTT.

CDR3 loop: CASRHRMGAFRSETNYGYTF. Here the CDR3 DNA reads TGTGCCAGTAGGCACAGGATGGGGGCGTTTAGATCGGAGACCAATTATGGCTACACCTTC. This sequence joins TRBV19 and TRBJ1-2; D is perhaps TRBD1 (6 bases). Per germline, CDR1 LNHDA and CDR2 SQIVND (reference sequence). Trimming took 6 bases from V and 5 from J, leaving 34 bases between them. The CDR3 extends over 20 amino acids.

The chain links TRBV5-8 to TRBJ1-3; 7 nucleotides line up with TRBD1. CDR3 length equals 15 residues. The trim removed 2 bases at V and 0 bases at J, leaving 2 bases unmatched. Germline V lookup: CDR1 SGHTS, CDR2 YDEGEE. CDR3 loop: CASSLKGASGNTIYF. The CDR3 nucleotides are TGTGCCAGCAGCTTAAAGGGGGCCTCTGGAAACACCATATATTTT.

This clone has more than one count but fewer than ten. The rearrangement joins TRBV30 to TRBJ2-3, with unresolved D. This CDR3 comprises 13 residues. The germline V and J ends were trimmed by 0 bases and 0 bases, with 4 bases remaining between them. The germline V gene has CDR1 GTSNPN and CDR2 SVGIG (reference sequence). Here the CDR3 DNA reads TGTGCCTGGAGTGTGACTAGCACAGATACGCAGTATTTT. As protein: CAWSVTSTDTQYF.

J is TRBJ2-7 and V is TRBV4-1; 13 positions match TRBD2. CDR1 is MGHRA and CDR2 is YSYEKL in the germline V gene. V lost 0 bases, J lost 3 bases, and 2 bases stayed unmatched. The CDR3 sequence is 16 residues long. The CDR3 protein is CASSQETSGGFYEQYF. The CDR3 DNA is TGCGCCAGCAGCCAAGAGACTAGCGGGGGGTTCTACGAGCAGTACTTC.

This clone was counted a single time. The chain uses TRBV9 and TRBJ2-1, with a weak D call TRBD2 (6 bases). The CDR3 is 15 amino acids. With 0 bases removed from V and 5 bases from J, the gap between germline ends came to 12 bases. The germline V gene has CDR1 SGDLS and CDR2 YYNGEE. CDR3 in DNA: TGTGCCAGCAGCGTAGGAGGAGGGGTCAACAATGAGCAGTTCTTC. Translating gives CASSVGGGVNNEQFF.